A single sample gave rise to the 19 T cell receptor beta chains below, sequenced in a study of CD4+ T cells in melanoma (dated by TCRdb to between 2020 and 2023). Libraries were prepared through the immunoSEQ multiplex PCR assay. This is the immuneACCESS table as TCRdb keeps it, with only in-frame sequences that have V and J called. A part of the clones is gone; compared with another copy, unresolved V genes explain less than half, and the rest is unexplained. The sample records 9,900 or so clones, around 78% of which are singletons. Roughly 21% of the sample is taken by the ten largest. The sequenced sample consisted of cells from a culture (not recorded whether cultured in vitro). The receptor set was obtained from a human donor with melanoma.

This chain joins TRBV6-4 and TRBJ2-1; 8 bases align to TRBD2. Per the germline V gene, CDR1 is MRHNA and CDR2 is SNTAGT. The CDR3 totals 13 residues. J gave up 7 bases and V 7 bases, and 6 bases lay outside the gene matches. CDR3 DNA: TGTGCCAGCAAAAAGTCGGGGGGGAATGAGCAGTTCTTC. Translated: CASKKSGGNEQFF.

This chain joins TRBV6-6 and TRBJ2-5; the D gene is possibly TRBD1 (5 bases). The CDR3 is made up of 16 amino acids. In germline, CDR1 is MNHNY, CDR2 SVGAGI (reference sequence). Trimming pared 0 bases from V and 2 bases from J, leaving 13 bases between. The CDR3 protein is CASSYSPRVGQETQYF. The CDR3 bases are TGTGCCAGCAGTTACTCGCCCAGGGTAGGGCAAGAGACCCAGTACTTC.

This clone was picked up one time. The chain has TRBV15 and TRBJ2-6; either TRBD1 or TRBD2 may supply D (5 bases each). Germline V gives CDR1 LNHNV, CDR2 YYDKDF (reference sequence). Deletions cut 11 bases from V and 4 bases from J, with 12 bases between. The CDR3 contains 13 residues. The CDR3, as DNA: TGTGCCGTGAGGGGTACGGGGGCCAACGTCCTGACTTTC. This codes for CAVRGTGANVLTF.

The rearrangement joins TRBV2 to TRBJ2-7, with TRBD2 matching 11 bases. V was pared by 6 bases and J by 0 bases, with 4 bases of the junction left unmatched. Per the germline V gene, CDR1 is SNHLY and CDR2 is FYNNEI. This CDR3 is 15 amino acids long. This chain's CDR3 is CASRASGGNSYEQYF. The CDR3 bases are TGTGCCAGCAGGGCTAGCGGGGGGAACTCCTACGAGCAGTACTTC.

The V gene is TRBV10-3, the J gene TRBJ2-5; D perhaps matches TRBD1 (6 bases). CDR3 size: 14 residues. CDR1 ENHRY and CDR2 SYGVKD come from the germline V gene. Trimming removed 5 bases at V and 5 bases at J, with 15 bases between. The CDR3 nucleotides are TGTGCCATCAGTCCTGGACAGTCGGAGGAGACCCAGTACTTC. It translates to CAISPGQSEETQYF.

The CDR3 reads CASSQGTGTQYF. CDR3 sequence (DNA): TGTGCCAGCAGCCAAGGGACAGGGACGCAGTATTTT. The V gene is TRBV3-1 (or the pseudogene TRBV3-2), the J gene TRBJ2-3; 8 bases fit TRBD1. The CDR3 runs 12 residues. V shed 1 base and J 9 bases; nucleotides not matched to a gene: 0. Germline loops: CDR1 LGHDT, CDR2 YNNKEL (reference sequence).

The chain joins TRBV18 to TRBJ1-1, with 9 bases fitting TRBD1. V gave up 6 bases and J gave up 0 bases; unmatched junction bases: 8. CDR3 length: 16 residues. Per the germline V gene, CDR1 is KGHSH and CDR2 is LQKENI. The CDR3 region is CASSGTGTGLNTEAFF. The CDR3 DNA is TGTGCCAGCTCGGGTACCGGGACAGGGTTGAACACTGAAGCTTTCTTT.

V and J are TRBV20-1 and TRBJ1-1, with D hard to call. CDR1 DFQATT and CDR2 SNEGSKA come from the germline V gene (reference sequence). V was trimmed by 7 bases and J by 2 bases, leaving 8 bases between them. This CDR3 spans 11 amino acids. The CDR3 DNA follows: TGCAGTGTCCCACTCAACACTGAAGCTTTCTTT. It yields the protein CSVPLNTEAFF.

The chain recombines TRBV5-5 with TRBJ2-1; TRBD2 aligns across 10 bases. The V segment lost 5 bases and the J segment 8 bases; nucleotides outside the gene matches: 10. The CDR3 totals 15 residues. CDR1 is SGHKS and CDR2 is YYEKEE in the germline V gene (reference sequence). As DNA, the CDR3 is TGTGCCAGCAGGTCCCCTAGCGGGGGAAGGGATGAGCAGTTCTTC. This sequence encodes CASRSPSGGRDEQFF.

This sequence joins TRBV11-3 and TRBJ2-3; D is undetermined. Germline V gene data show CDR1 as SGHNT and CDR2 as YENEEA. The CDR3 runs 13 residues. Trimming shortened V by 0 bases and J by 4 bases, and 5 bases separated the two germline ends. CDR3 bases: TGTGCCAGCAGCTTAGATCGGCCAGATACGCAGTATTTT. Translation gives CASSLDRPDTQYF.

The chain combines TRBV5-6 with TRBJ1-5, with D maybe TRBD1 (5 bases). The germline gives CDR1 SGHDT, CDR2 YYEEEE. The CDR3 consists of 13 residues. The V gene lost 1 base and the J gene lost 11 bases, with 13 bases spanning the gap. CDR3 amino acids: CASSLNSWGAQHF. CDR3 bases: TGTGCCAGCAGCTTGAATTCCTGGGGGGCCCAGCATTTT.

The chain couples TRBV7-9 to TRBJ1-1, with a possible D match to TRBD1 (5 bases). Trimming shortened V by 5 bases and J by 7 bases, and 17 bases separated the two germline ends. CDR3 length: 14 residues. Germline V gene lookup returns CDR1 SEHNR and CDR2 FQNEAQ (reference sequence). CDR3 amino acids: CASSPLGGSGEAFF. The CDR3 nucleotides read TGTGCCAGCAGCCCCCTCGGGGGGAGCGGTGAAGCTTTCTTT.

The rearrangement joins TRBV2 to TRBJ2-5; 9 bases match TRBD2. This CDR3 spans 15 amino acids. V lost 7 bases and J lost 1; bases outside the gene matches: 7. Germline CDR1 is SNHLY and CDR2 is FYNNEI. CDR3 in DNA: TGTGCCAGCACTCAGACTAGCGGCTCCCAAGAGACCCAGTACTTC. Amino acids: CASTQTSGSQETQYF.

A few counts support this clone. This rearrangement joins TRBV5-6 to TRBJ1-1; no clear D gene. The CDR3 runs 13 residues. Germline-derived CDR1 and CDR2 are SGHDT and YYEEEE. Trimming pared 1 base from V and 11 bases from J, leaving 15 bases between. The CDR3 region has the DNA TGTGCCAGCAGCTTGTCCGCCGTCAGGAAGGCTTTCTTT. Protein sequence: CASSLSAVRKAFF.

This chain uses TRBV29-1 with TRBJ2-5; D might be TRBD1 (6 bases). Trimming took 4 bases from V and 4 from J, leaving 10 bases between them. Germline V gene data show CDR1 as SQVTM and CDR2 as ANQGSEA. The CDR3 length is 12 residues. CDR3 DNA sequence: TGCAGCGTTGCGGACAGCAGAGAGACCCAGTACTTC. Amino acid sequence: CSVADSRETQYF.

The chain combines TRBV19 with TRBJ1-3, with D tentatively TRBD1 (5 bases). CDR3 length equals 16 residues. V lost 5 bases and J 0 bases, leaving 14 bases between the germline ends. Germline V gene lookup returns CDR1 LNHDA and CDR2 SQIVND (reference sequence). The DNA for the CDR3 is TGTGCCAGTAGTCCCTCCGTGGGACCCTCTGGAAACACCATATATTTT. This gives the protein CASSPSVGPSGNTIYF.

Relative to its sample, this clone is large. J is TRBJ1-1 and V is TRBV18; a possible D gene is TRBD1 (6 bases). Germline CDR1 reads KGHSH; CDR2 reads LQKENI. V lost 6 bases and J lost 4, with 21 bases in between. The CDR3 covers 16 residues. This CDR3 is CASSPDRLTAGTEAFF. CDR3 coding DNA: TGTGCCAGCTCTCCAGACAGGCTAACTGCGGGCACTGAAGCTTTCTTT.

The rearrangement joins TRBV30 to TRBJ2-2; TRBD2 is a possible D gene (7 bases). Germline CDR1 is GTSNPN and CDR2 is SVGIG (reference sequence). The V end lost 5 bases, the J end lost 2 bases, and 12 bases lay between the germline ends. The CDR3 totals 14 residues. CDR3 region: CAWWGGANTGELFF. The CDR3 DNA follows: TGTGCCTGGTGGGGGGGGGCAAACACCGGGGAGCTGTTTTTT.

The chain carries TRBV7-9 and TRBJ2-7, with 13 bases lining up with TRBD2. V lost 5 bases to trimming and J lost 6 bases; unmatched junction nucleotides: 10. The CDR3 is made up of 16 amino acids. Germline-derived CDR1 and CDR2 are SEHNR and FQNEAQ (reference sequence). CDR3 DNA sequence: TGTGCCAGCAGCGGGGGGACTAGCGGGGTTCAGCGCGAGCAGTACTTC. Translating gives CASSGGTSGVQREQYF.